Sequencing of this T cell receptor beta chain was carried out in a study of shared clonotypes between healthy human individuals. Here immunoSEQ multiplex PCR was the method, and the copy in TCRdb shows in-frame clones only, minus some. The data contain 2,500,000 or so clones, roughly 93% of them singletons. Turning to this clone: No antigen is known for it.

Trimming cost V 1 base and J 7 bases, with 16 bases left between them. Germline-derived CDR1 and CDR2 are SGHTA and FQGTGA. This CDR3 region has 16 residues. Findings and caveats of the study: Naive CD4 clonotypes overlapped across a handful of donors at approximately 5.3%.

The V gene is TRBV7-3, the J gene TRBJ2-2; TRBD2 is a possible D gene (6 bases). Sequenced sample: naive CD4+ T cells from PBMCs. Described subset: CD45RA+ positively selected. The clonotype originates from a young man in good health. Some clones in this sample may be carry-over from other donors' samples. CDR3 region: CASSLIAGGRNGELFF. CDR3 in DNA: TGTGCCAGCAGCTTAATCGCCGGGGGTAGGAACGGGGAGCTGTTTTTT.